This T cell receptor (beta chain) was recorded in a study of shared clonotypes between healthy human individuals. About the study: Per donor, three plates held CD4 naive cells, three held CD4 memory, two held CD8 naive and one held CD8 memory.

Profiled with immunoSEQ multiplex PCR; TCRdb holds only in-frame clones, not every one. This table holds roughly 2,300,000 clones, under 95% found once. Investigators divided CD4+ cells into CD45RA+ naive and CD45RA-negative memory subsets. As regards this clone: Its antigen is still unknown.

Points from the study as a whole: Clonotype sharing among the donors was expected to vary with sequencing depth. Since donors were few, the genetic and exposure-history diversity represented was limited.

The CDR3 loop spans 14 amino acids. V lost 5 bases and J 11 bases, leaving 21 bases between the germline ends. The germline V gene encodes CDR1 MDHEN and CDR2 SYDVKM. The sequence derives from a man between 18 and 35 years old in good health. Some clones in this sample may be carry-over from other donors' samples. Sample: naive CD4+ T cells from PBMCs. Regarding subset: CD45RA+ positively selected. This chain connects TRBV28 to TRBJ1-1, with D perhaps matching TRBD1 (5 bases). The CDR3 region has the DNA TGTGCCAGCAGTCTTGGACAAGCAACTCCCGGGGCTTTCTTT. Protein product: CASSLGQATPGAFF.